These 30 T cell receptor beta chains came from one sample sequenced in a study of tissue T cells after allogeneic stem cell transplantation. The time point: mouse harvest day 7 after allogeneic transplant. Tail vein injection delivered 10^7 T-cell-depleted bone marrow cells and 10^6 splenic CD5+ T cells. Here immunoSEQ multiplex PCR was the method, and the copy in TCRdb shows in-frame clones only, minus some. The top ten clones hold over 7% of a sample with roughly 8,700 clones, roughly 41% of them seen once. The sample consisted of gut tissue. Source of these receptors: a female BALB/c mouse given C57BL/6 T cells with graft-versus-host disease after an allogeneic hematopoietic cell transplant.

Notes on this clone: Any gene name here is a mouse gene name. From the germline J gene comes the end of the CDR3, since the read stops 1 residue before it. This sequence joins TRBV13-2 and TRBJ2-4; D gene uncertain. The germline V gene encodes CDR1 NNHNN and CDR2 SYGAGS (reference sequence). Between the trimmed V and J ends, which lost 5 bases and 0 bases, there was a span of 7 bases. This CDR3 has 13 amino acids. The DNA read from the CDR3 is TGTGCCAGCGGAAGGGATAGTCAAAACACCTTGTAC. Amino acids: CASGRDSQNTLY. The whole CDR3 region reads CASGRDSQNTLYF.

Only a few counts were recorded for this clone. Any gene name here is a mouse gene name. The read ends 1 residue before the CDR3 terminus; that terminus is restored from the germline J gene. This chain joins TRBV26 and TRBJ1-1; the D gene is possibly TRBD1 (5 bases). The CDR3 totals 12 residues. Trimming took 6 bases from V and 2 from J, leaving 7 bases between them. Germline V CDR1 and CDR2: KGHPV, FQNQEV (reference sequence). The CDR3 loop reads CASSRDNTEVFF. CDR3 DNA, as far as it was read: TGTGCCAGCAGCCGGGACAACACAGAAGTCTTC.

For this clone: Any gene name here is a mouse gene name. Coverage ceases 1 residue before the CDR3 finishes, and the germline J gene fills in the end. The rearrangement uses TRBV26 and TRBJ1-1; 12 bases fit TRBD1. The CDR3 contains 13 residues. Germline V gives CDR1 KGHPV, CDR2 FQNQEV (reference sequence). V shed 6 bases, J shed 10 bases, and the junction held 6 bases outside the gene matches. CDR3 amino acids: CASSRDRGRGVFF. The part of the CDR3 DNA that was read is TGTGCCAGCAGCCGGGACAGGGGGCGCGGAGTCTTC.

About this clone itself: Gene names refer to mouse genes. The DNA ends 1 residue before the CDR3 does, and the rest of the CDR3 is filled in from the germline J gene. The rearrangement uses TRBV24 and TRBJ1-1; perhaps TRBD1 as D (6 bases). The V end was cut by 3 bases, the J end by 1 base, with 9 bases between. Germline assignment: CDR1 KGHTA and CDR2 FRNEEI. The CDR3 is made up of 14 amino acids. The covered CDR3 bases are TGTGCCAGCAGTCTAAGGGGGGGAAACACAGAAGTCTTC. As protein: CASSLRGGNTEVF. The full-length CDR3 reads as CASSLRGGNTEVFF.

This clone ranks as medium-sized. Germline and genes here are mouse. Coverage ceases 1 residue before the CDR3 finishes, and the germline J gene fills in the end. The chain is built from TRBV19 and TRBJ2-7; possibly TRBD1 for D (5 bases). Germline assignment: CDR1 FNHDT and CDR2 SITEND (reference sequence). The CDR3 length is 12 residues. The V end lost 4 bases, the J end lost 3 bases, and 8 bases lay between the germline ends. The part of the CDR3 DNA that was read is TGTGCCAGCAGTTCTCAGGGCTATGAACAGTAC. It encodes CASSSQGYEQY. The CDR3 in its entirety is CASSSQGYEQYF.

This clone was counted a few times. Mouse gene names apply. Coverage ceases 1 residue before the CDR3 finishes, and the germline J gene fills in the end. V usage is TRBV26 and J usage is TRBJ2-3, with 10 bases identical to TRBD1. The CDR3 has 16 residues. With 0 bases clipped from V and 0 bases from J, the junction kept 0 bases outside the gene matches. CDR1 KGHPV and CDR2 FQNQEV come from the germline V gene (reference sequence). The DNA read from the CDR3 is TGTGCCAGCAGTCTGTCGACAGGGGGCAGTGCAGAAACGCTGTAT. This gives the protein CASSLSTGGSAETLY. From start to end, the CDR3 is CASSLSTGGSAETLYF.

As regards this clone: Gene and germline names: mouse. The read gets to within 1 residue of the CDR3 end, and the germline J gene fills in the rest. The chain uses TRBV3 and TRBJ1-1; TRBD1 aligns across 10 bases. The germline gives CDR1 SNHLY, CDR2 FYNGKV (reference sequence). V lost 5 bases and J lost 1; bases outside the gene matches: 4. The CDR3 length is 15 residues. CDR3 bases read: TGTGCCAGCAGCCCCGACAGGGGGCGAAACACAGAAGTCTTC. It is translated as CASSPDRGRNTEVF. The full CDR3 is CASSPDRGRNTEVFF.

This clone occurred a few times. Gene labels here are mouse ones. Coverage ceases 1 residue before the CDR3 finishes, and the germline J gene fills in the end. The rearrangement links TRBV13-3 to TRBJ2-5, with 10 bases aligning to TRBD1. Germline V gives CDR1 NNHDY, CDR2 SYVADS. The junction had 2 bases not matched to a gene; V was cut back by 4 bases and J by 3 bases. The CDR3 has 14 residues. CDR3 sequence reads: CASSLDRGQDTQYF. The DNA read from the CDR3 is TGTGCCAGCAGTTTGGACAGGGGGCAAGACACCCAGTAC.

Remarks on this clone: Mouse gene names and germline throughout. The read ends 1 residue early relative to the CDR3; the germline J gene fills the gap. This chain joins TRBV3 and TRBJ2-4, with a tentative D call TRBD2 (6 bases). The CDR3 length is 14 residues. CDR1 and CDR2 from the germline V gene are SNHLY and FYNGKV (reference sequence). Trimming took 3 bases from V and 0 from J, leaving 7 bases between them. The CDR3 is CASSLGLSQNTLYF. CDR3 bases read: TGTGCCAGCAGCTTGGGACTAAGTCAAAACACCTTGTAC.

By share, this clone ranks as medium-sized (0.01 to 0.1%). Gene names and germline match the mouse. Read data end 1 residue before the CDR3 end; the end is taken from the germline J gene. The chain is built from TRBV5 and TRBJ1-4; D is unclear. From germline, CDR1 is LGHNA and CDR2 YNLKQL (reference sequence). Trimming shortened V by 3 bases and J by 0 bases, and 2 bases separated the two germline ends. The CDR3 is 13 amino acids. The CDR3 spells CASSQISNERLFF. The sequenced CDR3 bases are TGTGCCAGCAGCCAGATTTCCAACGAAAGATTATTT.

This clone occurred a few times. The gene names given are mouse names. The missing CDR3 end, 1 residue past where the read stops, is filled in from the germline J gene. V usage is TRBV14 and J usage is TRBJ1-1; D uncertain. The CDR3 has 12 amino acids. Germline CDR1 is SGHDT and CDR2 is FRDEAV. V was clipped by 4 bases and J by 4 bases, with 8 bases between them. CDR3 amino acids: CASSLAGTEVFF. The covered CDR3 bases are TGTGCCAGCAGTCTCGCGGGCACAGAAGTCTTC.

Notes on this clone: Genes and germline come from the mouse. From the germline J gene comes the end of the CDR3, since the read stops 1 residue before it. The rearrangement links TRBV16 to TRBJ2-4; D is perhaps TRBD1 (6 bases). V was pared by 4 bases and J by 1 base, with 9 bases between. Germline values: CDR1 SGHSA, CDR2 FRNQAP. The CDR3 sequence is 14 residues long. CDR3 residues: CASSSRTGQNTLYF. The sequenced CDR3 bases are TGTGCAAGCAGCTCCCGGACAGGTCAAAACACCTTGTAC.

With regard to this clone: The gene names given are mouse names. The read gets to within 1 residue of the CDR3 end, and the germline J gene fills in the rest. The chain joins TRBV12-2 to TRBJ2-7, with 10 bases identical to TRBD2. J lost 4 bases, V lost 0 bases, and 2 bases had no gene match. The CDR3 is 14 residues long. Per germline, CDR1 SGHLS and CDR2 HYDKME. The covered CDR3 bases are TGTGCCAGCTCTCTCGACTGGGGGGATTATGAACAGTAC. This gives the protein CASSLDWGDYEQY. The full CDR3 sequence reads CASSLDWGDYEQYF.

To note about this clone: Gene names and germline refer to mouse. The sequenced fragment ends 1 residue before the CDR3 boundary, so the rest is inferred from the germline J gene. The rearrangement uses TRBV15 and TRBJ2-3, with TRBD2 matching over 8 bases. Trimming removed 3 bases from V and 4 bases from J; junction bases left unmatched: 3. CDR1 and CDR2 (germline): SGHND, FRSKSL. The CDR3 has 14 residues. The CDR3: CASSLGGRPETLYF. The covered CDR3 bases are TGTGCCAGCAGTTTGGGGGGGCGCCCAGAAACGCTGTAT.

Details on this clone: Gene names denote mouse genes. The CDR3 reads CASSSQANTEVFF. The part of the CDR3 DNA that was read is TGTGCCAGCAGTTCTCAGGCAAACACAGAAGTCTTC. The chain links TRBV15 to TRBJ1-1; D gene ambiguous. The DNA ends 1 residue before the CDR3 does, and the rest of the CDR3 is filled in from the germline J gene. The V and J ends lost 4 bases and 0 bases respectively, with 6 bases between them. The CDR3 totals 13 residues. Per germline, CDR1 SGHND and CDR2 FRSKSL.

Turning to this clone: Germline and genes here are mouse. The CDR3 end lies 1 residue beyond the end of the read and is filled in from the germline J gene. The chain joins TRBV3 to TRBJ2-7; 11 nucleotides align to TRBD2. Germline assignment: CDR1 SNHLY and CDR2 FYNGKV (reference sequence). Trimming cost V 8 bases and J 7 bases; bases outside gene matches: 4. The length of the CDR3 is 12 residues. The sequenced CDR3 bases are TGTGCCAGCCAACTGGGGGGGCGAGAACAGTAC. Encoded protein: CASQLGGREQY. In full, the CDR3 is CASQLGGREQYF. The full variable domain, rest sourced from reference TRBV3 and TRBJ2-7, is GPKVLQIPSHQIIDMGQMVTLNCDPVSNHLYFYWYKQILGQQMEFLVNFYNGKVMEKSKLFKDQFSVERPDGSYFTLKIQPTALEDSAVYFCASQLGGREQYFGPGTRLTVL.

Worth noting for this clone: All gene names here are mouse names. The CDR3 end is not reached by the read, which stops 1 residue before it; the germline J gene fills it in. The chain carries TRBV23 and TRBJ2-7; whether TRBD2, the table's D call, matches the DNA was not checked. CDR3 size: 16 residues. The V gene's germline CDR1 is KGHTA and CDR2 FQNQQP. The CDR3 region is CSSSQPGGVSSYEQYF. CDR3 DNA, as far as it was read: TGCTCCAGCAGTCAACCTGGGGGGGTGAGCTCCTATGAACAGTAC. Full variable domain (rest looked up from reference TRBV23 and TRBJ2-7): DAAVTQKPRYLIKMKGQEAEMKCIPEKGHTAVFWYQQKQSKELKFLIYFQNQQPLDQIDMVKERFSAVCPSSSLCSLGIRTCEAEDSALYLCSSSQPGGVSSYEQYFGPGTRLTVL.

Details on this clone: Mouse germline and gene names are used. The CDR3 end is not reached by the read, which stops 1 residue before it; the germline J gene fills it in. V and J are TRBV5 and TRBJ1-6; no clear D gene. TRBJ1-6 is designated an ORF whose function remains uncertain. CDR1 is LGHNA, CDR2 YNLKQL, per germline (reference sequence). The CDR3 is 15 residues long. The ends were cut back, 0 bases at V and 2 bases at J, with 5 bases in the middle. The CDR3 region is CASSQDGAYNSPLYF. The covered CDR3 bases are TGTGCCAGCAGCCAAGACGGGGCCTATAATTCGCCCCTCTAC.

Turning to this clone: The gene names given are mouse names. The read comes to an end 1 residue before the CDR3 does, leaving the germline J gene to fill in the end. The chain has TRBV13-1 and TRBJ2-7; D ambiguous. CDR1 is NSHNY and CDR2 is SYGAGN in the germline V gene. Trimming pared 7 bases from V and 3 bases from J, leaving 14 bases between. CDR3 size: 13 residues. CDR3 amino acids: CASSPGSFYEQYF. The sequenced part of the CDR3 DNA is TGTGCCAGCTCACCCGGGAGTTTCTATGAACAGTAC.

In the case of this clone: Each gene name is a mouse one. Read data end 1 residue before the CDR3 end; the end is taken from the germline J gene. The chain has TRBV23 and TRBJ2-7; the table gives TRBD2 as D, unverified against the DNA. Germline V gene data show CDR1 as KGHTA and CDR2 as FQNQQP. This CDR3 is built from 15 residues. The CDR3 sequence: CSSSQSTAGGDEQYF. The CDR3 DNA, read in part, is TGCTCCAGCAGTCAATCAACGGCTGGGGGGGATGAACAGTAC.

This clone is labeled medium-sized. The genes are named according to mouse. CDR3 DNA, as far as it was read: TGTGCCAGCAGCCCCTATAATACGCTCTAT. Protein product: CASSPYNTLY. From start to end, the CDR3 is CASSPYNTLYF. The rearrangement uses TRBV3 and TRBJ1-3; D gene ambiguous. Read coverage stops 1 residue before the CDR3 terminus; the germline J gene supplies the remainder. V lost 5 bases, J lost 7 bases, and 6 bases lay in between. The germline V gene encodes CDR1 SNHLY and CDR2 FYNGKV (reference sequence). CDR3 length: 11 residues.

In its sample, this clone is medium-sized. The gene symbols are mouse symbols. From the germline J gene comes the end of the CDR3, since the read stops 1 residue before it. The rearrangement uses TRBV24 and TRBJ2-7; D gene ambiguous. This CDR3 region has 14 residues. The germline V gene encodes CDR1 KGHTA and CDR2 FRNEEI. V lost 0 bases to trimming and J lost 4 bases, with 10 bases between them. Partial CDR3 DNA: TGTGCCAGCAGTCTGTATCCCGACAAATATGAACAGTAC. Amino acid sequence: CASSLYPDKYEQY. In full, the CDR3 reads CASSLYPDKYEQYF.

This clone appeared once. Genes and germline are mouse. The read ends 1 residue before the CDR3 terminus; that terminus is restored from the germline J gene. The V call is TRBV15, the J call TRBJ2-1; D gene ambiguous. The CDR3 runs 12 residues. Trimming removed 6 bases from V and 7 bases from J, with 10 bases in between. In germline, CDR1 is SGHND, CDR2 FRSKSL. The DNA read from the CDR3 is TGTGCCAGCAGCCACCCAAGGGCTGAGCAGTTC. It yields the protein CASSHPRAEQF. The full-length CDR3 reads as CASSHPRAEQFF.

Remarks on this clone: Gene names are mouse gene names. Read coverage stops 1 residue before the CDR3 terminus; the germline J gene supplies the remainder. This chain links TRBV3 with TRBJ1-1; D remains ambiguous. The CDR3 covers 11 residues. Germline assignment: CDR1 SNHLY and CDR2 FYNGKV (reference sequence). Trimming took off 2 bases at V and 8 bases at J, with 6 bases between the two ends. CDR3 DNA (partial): TGTGCCAGCAGCTTAATCAGGGAAGTCTTC. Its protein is CASSLIREVF. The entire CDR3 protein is CASSLIREVFF.

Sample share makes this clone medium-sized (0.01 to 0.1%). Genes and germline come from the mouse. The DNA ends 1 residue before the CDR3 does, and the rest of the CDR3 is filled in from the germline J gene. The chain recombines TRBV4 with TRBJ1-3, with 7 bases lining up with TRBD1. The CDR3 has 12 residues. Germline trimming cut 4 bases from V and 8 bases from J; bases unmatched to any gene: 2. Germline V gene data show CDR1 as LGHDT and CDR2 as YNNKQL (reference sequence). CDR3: CASSWDSHTLYF. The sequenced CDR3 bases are TGTGCCAGCAGCTGGGACAGCCATACGCTCTAT. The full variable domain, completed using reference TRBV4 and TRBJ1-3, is ETAVFQTPNYHVTQVGNEVSFNCKQTLGHDTMYWYKQDSKKLLKIMFSYNNKQLIVNETVPRRFSPQSSDKAHLNLRIKSVEPEDSAVYLCASSWDSHTLYFGEGSRLIVV.

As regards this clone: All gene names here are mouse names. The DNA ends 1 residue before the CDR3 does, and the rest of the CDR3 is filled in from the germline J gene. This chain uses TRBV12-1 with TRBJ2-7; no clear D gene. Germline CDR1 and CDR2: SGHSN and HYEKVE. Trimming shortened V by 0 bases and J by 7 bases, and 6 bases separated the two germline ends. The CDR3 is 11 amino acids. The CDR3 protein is CASSLGGEQYF. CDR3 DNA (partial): TGTGCCAGCTCTCTCGGAGGAGAACAGTAC.

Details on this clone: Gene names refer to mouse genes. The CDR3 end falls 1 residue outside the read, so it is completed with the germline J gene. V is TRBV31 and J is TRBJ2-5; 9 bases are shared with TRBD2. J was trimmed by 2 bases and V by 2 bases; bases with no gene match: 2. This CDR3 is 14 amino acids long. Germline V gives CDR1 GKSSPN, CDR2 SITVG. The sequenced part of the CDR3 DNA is TGTGCCTGGAGTATACTGGGGGGCCAAGACACCCAGTAC. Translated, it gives CAWSILGGQDTQY. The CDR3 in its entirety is CAWSILGGQDTQYF.

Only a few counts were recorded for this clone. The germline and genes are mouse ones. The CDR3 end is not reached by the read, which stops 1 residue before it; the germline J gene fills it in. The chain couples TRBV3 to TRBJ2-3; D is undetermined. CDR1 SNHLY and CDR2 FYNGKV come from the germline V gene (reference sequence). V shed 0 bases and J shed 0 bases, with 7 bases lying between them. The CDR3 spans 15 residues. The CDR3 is CASSLARFSAETLYF. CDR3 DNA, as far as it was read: TGTGCCAGCAGCTTAGCCAGATTTAGTGCAGAAACGCTGTAT.

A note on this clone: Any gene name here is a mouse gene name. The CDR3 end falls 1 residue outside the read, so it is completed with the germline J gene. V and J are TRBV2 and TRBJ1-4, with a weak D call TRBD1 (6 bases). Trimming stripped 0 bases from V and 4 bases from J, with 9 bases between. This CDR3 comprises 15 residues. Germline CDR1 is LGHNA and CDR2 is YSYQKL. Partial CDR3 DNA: TGTGCCAGCAGCCAAGACAGGGGAAGCAACGAAAGATTATTT. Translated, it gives CASSQDRGSNERLF. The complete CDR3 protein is CASSQDRGSNERLFF.

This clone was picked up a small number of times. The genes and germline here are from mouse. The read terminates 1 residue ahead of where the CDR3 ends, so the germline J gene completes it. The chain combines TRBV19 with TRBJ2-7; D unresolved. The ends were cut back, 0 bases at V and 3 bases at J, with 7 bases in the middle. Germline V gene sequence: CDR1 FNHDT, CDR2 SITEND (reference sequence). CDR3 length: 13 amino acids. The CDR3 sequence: CASSIDMVYEQYF. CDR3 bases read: TGTGCCAGCAGTATAGATATGGTCTATGAACAGTAC. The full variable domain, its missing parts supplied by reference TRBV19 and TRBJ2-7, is GGIITQTPKFLIGQEGQKLTLKCQQNFNHDTMYWYRQDSGKGLRLIYYSITENDLQKGDLSEGYDASREKKSSFSLTVTSAQKNEMAVFLCASSIDMVYEQYFGPGTRLTVL.